Reported below is one TCR beta chain. This sample stems from a study of blood T cell repertoires in COVID-19. As for the study in general: Acute and convalescent COVID-19 specimens originated in the United States, Italy and Spain. Nucleic acid was either cDNA or gDNA, and it came from T cells, B-cell-depleted T cells, or PBMCs.

Germline V gene lookup returns CDR1 MGHDK and CDR2 SYGVNS. Between the trimmed V and J ends, which lost 2 bases and 6 bases, there was a span of 14 bases. The CDR3 runs 14 residues. How the authors handled the data: The assay estimated nucleated cells by amplifying reference gene primers. Here immunoSEQ multiplex PCR was the method, and the copy in TCRdb shows in-frame clones only, minus some. V, J and clone size reflect that table, while D and trimming were determined from the DNA. The sample consists of fewer than 110,000 clones, around four fifths of them appearing once. The V gene is TRBV25-1, the J gene TRBJ2-7, with D maybe TRBD2 (6 bases). What was sequenced was peripheral blood. This receptor was taken from a man between 65 and 80 years old with acute or convalescent COVID-19. The CDR3 sequence is CASSEGSRRGEQYF. CDR3 bases: TGTGCCAGCAGTGAAGGGTCCAGGCGGGGCGAGCAGTACTTC.